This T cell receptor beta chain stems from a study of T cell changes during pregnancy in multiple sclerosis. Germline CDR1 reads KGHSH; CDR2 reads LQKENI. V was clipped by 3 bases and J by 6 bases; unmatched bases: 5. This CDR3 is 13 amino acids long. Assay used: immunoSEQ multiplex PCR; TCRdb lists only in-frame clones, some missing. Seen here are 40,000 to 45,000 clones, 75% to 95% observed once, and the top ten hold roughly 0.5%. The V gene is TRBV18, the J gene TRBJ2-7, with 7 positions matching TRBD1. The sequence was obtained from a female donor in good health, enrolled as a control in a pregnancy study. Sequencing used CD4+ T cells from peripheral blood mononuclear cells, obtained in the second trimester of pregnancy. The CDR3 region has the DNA TGTGCCAGCTCACCGGGCTACAGGGGCGAGCAGTACTTC. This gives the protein CASSPGYRGEQYF. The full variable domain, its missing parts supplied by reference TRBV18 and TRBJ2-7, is NAGVMQNPRHLVRRRGQEARLRCSPMKGHSHVYWYRQLPEEGLKFMVYLQKENIIDESGMPKERFSAEFPKEGPSILRIQQVVRGDSAAYFCASSPGYRGEQYFGPGTRLTVT.